The rows below give T cell receptor beta chains drawn from one sample of a study of control samples from healthy donors and cancer patients. Produced via immunoSEQ multiplex PCR; TCRdb's table is partial and in-frame only. With about 210,000 clones in the sample, the ten largest clones hold 2% to 2.5%. The sequenced sample consisted of blood. The receptors were gathered from a woman in her 30s in good health. Both conserved end residues are part of each CDR3. Each record gives: D gene, V gene, J gene, CDR3 DNA, CDR3 protein. D genes are given only for firm matches.

-	TRBV18	TRBJ2-7	TGTGCCAGCTCACCAGGTGCTTCCCGGGGCCGGAGGCACGAGCAGTACTTC	CASSPGASRGRRHEQYF
TRBD1	TRBV2	TRBJ1-2	TGTGCCAGCAGTGAAGGTGCAGGGGGCAGCTACACCTTC	CASSEGAGGSYTF
TRBD1	TRBV24-1	TRBJ1-5	TGTGCCACCAGTGTACAGGGGGCCAGTCAGCCCCAGCATTTT	CATSVQGASQPQHF
-	TRBV6-5	TRBJ1-1	TGTGCCAGCAGCACCCGGAGACTGAACACTGAAGCTTTCTTT	CASSTRRLNTEAFF
-	TRBV28	TRBJ1-1	TGTGCCAGCAGGCCAACAGGGTATACTGAAGCTTTCTTT	CASRPTGYTEAFF
-	TRBV27	TRBJ1-6	TGTGCCAGCAGTTTTAATAGTGACAGGTCCAGCTCCTATAATTCACCCCTCCACTTT	CASSFNSDRSSSYNSPLHF
TRBD1	TRBV6-5	TRBJ1-6	TGTGCCAGCAGTTACTCGATGCAAGGGGGCAATTCACCCCTCCACTTT	CASSYSMQGGNSPLHF
-	TRBV24-1	TRBJ1-3	TGTGCCACCAGTGATTTCCCCTCTGGAAACACCATATATTTT	CATSDFPSGNTIYF
TRBD1	TRBV28	TRBJ1-2	TGTGCCAGCAGGTCCTCAGGGGGGAACTATGGCTACACCTTC	CASRSSGGNYGYTF
-	TRBV3-1/TRBV3-2	TRBJ1-1	TGTGCCAGCAGCCAAGATCTTACATCTTCGAACACTGAAGCTTTCTTT	CASSQDLTSSNTEAFF
TRBD1	TRBV27	TRBJ1-5	TGTGCCAGCAGGGGGACAGGGAGTAATCAGCCCCAGCATTTT	CASRGTGSNQPQHF
-	TRBV29-1	TRBJ1-1	TGCAGCGCACGGGGGGGCTTGAACACTGAAGCTTTCTTT	CSARGGLNTEAFF
TRBD1	TRBV4-2	TRBJ2-4	TGTGCCAGCAGCCAAGAACTCGAAGGGGGCGACGTGGACATTCAGTACTTC	CASSQELEGGDVDIQYF
-	TRBV30	TRBJ2-1	TGTGCCTTCTCGAGGGCAGGGTACAATGAGCAGTTCTTC	CAFSRAGYNEQFF
-	TRBV7-9	TRBJ1-3	TGTGCCAGCAGCTTAAGCTTAAGAGGATCTGGAAACACCATATATTTT	CASSLSLRGSGNTIYF
TRBD1	TRBV7-2	TRBJ1-2	TGTGCCAGCAGCGGGACAGTCTTAAACTATGGCTACACCTTC	CASSGTVLNYGYTF
-	TRBV24-1	TRBJ2-5	TGTGCCACCAGTGTGGGAGAGACCCAGTACTTC	CATSVGETQYF
-	TRBV20-1	TRBJ1-1	TGCAGTGCTAGGTCGGTCACTGAAGCTTTCTTT	CSARSVTEAFF
-	TRBV7-8	TRBJ2-7	TGTGCCAGCAGCTACAGGGAAGGAACCTACGAGCAGTACTTC	CASSYREGTYEQYF
-	TRBV11-2	TRBJ2-1	TGTGCCAGCAGCTTATACGGGTTGGAGCAGTTCTTC	CASSLYGLEQFF
TRBD1	TRBV7-6	TRBJ1-2	TGTGCCAGCAGCCCTCGGACAGGGGCCTCACTCTATGGCTACACCTTC	CASSPRTGASLYGYTF
TRBD1	TRBV5-1	TRBJ1-1	TGCGCCAGCAGCTTGGGACAGGGGGCCACTGAAGCTTTCTTT	CASSLGQGATEAFF
TRBD1	TRBV7-2	TRBJ1-3	TGTGCCAGCAGCGCAGGACAGGACGCTGGAAACACCATATATTTT	CASSAGQDAGNTIYF